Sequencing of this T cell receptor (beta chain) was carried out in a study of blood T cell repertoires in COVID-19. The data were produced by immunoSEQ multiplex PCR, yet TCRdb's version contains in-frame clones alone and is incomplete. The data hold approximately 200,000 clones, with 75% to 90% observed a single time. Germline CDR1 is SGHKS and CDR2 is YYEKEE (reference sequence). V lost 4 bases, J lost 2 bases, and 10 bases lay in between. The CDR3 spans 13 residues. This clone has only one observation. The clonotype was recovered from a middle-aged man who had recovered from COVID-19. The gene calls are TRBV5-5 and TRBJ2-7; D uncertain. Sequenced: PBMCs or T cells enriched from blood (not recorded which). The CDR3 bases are TGTGCCAGCAGCCCGAGACTGACCTACGAGCAGTACTTC. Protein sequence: CASSPRLTYEQYF.